These T cell receptor beta chains were read from a single sample in a study of cytomegalovirus exposure and HLA in healthy donors. Assay: immunoSEQ multiplex PCR; the TCRdb copy retains only in-frame clones and omits some. The table records about 330,000 clones, 75% to 90% of them present only once. Sequences were obtained from PBMCs. These receptor sequences come from a woman between 18 and 30 years old in good health and CMV-seronegative. CDR3s include the opening cysteine and the closing phenylalanine or tryptophan. D genes are given only for firm matches. The size field is filled for only some rows; it gives once, few, many or a size class.

j_gene | d_gene | v_gene | len | abundance | CDR3nt | CDR3aa
TRBJ1-5 | - | TRBV6-6 | 13 | - | TGTGCCAGCAGTTACTGGAAGACAGGTCCCATGCATTTT | CASSYWKTGPMHF
TRBJ2-7 | TRBD2 | TRBV7-2 | 15 | - | TGTGCCAGCAGCTTAGCGATTAGCGGGACCTACGAGCAGTACTTC | CASSLAISGTYEQYF
TRBJ2-7 | TRBD2 | TRBV5-1 | 15 | - | TGCGCCAGCAGCGGAGATCCGGGACTACCGACCGAGCAGTACTTC | CASSGDPGLPTEQYF
TRBJ2-2 | - | TRBV13 | 14 | - | TGTGCCAGCAGCTTGATGGCGGCCACCGGGGAGCTGTTTTTT | CASSLMAATGELFF
TRBJ1-1 | - | TRBV5-6 | 14 | - | TGTGCCAGCAGCCTGGGGGGAGGGCTAACTGAAGCTTTCTTT | CASSLGGGLTEAFF
TRBJ2-1 | - | TRBV9 | 12 | once | TGTGCCAGCAGCGTAGCGGGGTATGAGCAGTTCTTC | CASSVAGYEQFF
TRBJ2-2 | TRBD1 | TRBV28 | 15 | - | TGTGCCAGCGCCTTTGGACAGGGGGCCACCGGGGAGCTGTTTTTT | CASAFGQGATGELFF
TRBJ1-1 | - | TRBV2 | 17 | - | TGTGCCAGCAGTGTCCGTATCGGGCCCACCCGGGGCACTGAAGCTTTCTTT | CASSVRIGPTRGTEAFF
TRBJ1-2 | TRBD1 | TRBV6-5 | 13 | few | TGTGCCAGCAGTTCAGGGGGTAACTATGGCTACACCTTC | CASSSGGNYGYTF
TRBJ2-4 | - | TRBV2 | 12 | - | TGTGCCAGCCAGGAGGACTCAAACATTCAGTACTTC | CASQEDSNIQYF
TRBJ2-7 | - | TRBV6-5 | 12 | - | TGTGCCAGCAGTCCCAGGGACTACGAGCAGTACTTC | CASSPRDYEQYF
TRBJ2-1 | - | TRBV7-2 | 15 | - | TGTGCCAGCAGCTCAACGTTGGACAGCCCCAATGAGCAGTTCTTC | CASSSTLDSPNEQFF
TRBJ1-4 | TRBD1 | TRBV11-2 | 17 | - | TGTGCCAGCAGCGAGACCCCTTACAGGGGACTTGGTGAAAAACTGTTTTTT | CASSETPYRGLGEKLFF
TRBJ2-3 | - | TRBV18 | 13 | once | TGTGCCAGCTCACCGTTTCTCTTGGATACGCAGTATTTT | CASSPFLLDTQYF
TRBJ2-1 | - | TRBV2 | 18 | - | TGTGCCAGCAGTGAGGTAGAAGCGCTCTTTACCTACTACAATGAGCAGTTCTTC | CASSEVEALFTYYNEQFF
TRBJ2-5 | TRBD1 | TRBV5-1 | 15 | - | TGCGCCAGCGGCAACGGGGACAGGGGACGAGAGACCCAGTACTTC | CASGNGDRGRETQYF
TRBJ2-2 | - | TRBV2 | 16 | - | TGTGCCAGCAGTGATCAAGGCGGCGCGAACACCGGGGAGCTGTTTTTT | CASSDQGGANTGELFF
TRBJ2-7 | TRBD2 | TRBV5-1 | 14 | - | TGCGCCAGCAGCTTGGCCAATAGCGGGAACGAGCAGTACTTC | CASSLANSGNEQYF
TRBJ1-1 | - | TRBV6-4 | 14 | - | TGTGCCAGCAGTAGGACAGCCACGAACGCTGAAGCTTTCTTT | CASSRTATNAEAFF
TRBJ2-7 | TRBD2 | TRBV28 | 15 | - | TGTGCCAGCAGTGGCGGAGGAAATAGCGGGCACGAGCAGTACTTC | CASSGGGNSGHEQYF
TRBJ2-7 | - | TRBV4-2 | 18 | - | TGTGCCAGCAGCCTTGATCAAACTCAGGGTCTCCTCTCCTACGAGCAGTACTTC | CASSLDQTQGLLSYEQYF
TRBJ2-5 | TRBD2 | TRBV28 | 16 | - | TGTGCCAGCAGTCCCCCCGCGGGACTAGACCCGTTAGGCCAGTACTTC | CASSPPAGLDPLGQYF
TRBJ2-3 | - | TRBV4-1 | 18 | - | TGCGCCAGCAGCCCGCGCATTACAGCGGGACACTTCACAGATACGCAGTATTTT | CASSPRITAGHFTDTQYF